The present TCR beta chain was sequenced within a study of chemoradiotherapy in HPV16-positive cancers. General study results and limits: Non-HPV-specific T cells did not expand in tumors during treatment, whereas candidate HPV-specific clones and E7-related motifs did. Better recurrence-free survival went with HPV-responsive T-cell expansion in HPV16-positive patients.

Over chemoradiotherapy, repertoires were sampled more than once. This clone was counted only a few times. Its cognate antigen is unknown. The CDR3 spans 15 residues. Germline V gives CDR1 MNHEY, CDR2 SMNVEV (reference sequence). The germline V and J ends were trimmed by 2 bases and 2 bases, with 11 bases remaining between them. Some clones are missing from TCRdb's copy, which holds only in-frame ones; the method was immunoSEQ multiplex PCR. The data contain more than 10,000 clones, 55% to 75% of them singletons. The chain is built from TRBV27 and TRBJ2-3, with a weak D call TRBD2 (6 bases). Sample acquisition took place from a patient who underwent chemoradiotherapy. The sequence came from a human donor with HPV-associated anogenital cancer. CDR3 sequence: CASSLLRDFTDTQYF. CDR3 DNA: TGTGCCAGCAGTTTACTCCGGGACTTCACAGATACGCAGTATTTT.